This entry features one T cell receptor beta chain sequence. This record belongs to a study of T cell changes during pregnancy in multiple sclerosis. Here immunoSEQ multiplex PCR was the method, and the copy in TCRdb shows in-frame clones only, minus some. The repertoire holds about 38,000 clones, with about 92% as singletons. Germline CDR1 and CDR2: SGDLS and YYNGEE. V lost 3 bases to trimming and J lost 2 bases, with 15 bases between them. This CDR3 has 15 amino acids. The clonotype originates from a female donor with multiple sclerosis, enrolled in a pregnancy study. The rearrangement joins TRBV9 to TRBJ2-7; D may be TRBD2 (6 bases). The specimen was CD8+ T cells from peripheral blood mononuclear cells, collected in the third trimester of pregnancy. The CDR3 coding sequence is TGTGCCAGCAGCGAAGCCGGGACTGATCCCTACGAGCAGTACTTC. Protein product: CASSEAGTDPYEQYF.